Below are 27 T cell receptor beta chains sequenced from a single sample in a study of blood T cell repertoires in COVID-19. This table comes from immunoSEQ multiplex PCR, and its TCRdb copy is limited to in-frame clones, with some not included. Seen here are 350,000 to 500,000 clones, about 88% observed once, and the top ten hold 1.2% to 1.5%. The sequenced sample was PBMCs or T cells enriched from blood (not recorded which). These receptors came from a woman aged 18-29 years who had been exposed to COVID-19.

Worth noting for this clone: The same CDR3 also results from other DNA sequences found in this sample. The rearrangement joins TRBV5-1 to TRBJ2-7; 10 bases map to TRBD1. The ends lost 0 bases at V and 3 bases at J; junction bases unmatched: 3. Germline V gene lookup returns CDR1 SGHRS and CDR2 YFSETQ. The length of the CDR3 is 15 residues. This chain's CDR3 is CASSLGGTGVYEQYF. CDR3 in DNA: TGCGCCAGCAGCTTGGGCGGGACAGGGGTCTACGAGCAGTACTTC.

V gene TRBV6-2 or TRBV6-3 combines with J gene TRBJ2-5; 9 positions agree with TRBD1. This CDR3 contains 16 residues. V lost 1 base, J lost 5 bases, and 8 bases stayed unmatched. Germline CDR1 MNHEY, CDR2 SVGEGT. CDR3 sequence: CASSYLGTGNRETQYF. The CDR3 DNA is TGTGCCAGCAGTTACTTGGGGACAGGGAATAGGGAGACCCAGTACTTC.

This chain connects TRBV12-3 or TRBV12-4 to TRBJ2-7, with D possibly matching TRBD2 (5 bases). There are 13 residues in the CDR3. V dropped 3 bases and J dropped 5 bases, with 11 bases sitting between them. The CDR3 coding sequence is TGTGCCAGCAGTTTGCTTCGGGGAAACGAGCAGTACTTC. Protein: CASSLLRGNEQYF.

The V and J genes are TRBV7-8 and TRBJ2-7, with D perhaps matching TRBD1 (5 bases). Trimming pared 1 base from V and 3 bases from J, leaving 10 bases between. Germline V gene data show CDR1 as SGHVS and CDR2 as FQNEAQ. The CDR3 is 14 amino acids. In DNA form, the CDR3 reads TGTGCCAGCAGCTTAGTTCGGACAAACTACGAGCAGTACTTC. The encoded protein is CASSLVRTNYEQYF.

The J gene is TRBJ2-7, the V gene TRBV7-9; no clear D gene. From germline, CDR1 is SEHNR and CDR2 FQNEAQ (reference sequence). V was trimmed by 2 bases and J by 6 bases, leaving 8 bases between them. The CDR3 has 12 residues. CDR3: CASSLSPSEQYF. The CDR3 region has the DNA TGTGCCAGCAGCTTATCCCCCTCCGAGCAGTACTTC. Supplemented by reference TRBV7-9 and TRBJ2-7, the full variable domain reads DTGVSQNPRHKITKRGQNVTFRCDPISEHNRLYWYRQTLGQGPEFLTYFQNEAQLEKSRLLSDRFSAERPKGSFSTLEIQRTEQGDSAMYLCASSLSPSEQYFGPGTRLTVT.

The rearrangement uses TRBV2 and TRBJ1-5; 8 positions agree with TRBD1. Germline V gene lookup returns CDR1 SNHLY and CDR2 FYNNEI. The CDR3 spans 13 residues. V dropped 4 bases and J dropped 8; count of bases not matched to a gene: 4. As DNA, the CDR3 is TGTGCCAGCAGTGGACAGGGGCCAGAGCCCCAGCATTTT. Protein product: CASSGQGPEPQHF.

The table lists this clone with a few counts. This rearrangement joins TRBV24-1 to TRBJ2-1, with 12 bases lining up with TRBD2. The J segment lost 5 bases and the V segment lost 3 bases, leaving 13 bases of the junction unmatched. This CDR3 is built from 19 residues. Germline CDR1 reads KGHDR; CDR2 reads SFDVKD. CDR3 amino acids: CATSDPSIGTSGLNNEQFF. The DNA for the CDR3 is TGTGCCACCAGTGATCCCTCCATCGGGACTAGCGGGCTCAACAATGAGCAGTTCTTC.

The chain links TRBV5-4 to TRBJ2-5; 12 bases are a match to TRBD2. CDR3 size: 16 residues. The germline CDR1 and CDR2 sequences are SGHNT and YYREEE (reference sequence). V lost 4 bases to trimming and J lost 2 bases; unmatched junction nucleotides: 6. The CDR3 DNA follows: TGTGCCAGCAGCCCAACTCTAGCGGGAGGGCAAGAGACCCAGTACTTC. Translated: CASSPTLAGGQETQYF.

The CDR3 sequence: CASSQDHLGDGGYTF. CDR3 nucleotide sequence: TGTGCCAGCAGCCAAGACCACCTAGGGGATGGGGGCTACACCTTC. The V and J genes are TRBV4-2 and TRBJ1-2, with D maybe TRBD1 (5 bases). Between the trimmed V and J ends, which lost 0 bases and 8 bases, there was a span of 16 bases. The CDR3 has 15 residues. Germline loops: CDR1 LGHNA, CDR2 YNFKEQ.

The chain combines TRBV10-2 with TRBJ1-3; possible D gene TRBD1, 5 bases. The CDR3 sequence is 15 residues long. V lost 6 bases and J 0 bases, leaving 12 bases between the germline ends. CDR1 WSHSY and CDR2 SAAADI come from the germline V gene. In DNA form, the CDR3 reads TGCGCCAGCAGCCGGTGGGGACTCTCTGGAAACACCATATATTTT. Translated, it gives CASSRWGLSGNTIYF.

This clone turned up a few times. CDR3 loop: CSVKWVQRAGELFF. DNA for the CDR3: TGCAGCGTTAAATGGGTTCAACGGGCCGGGGAGCTGTTTTTT. The rearrangement uses TRBV29-1 and TRBJ2-2, with D uncertain. Trimming took 5 bases from V and 6 from J, leaving 16 bases between them. The CDR3 is 14 amino acids. The germline gives CDR1 SQVTM, CDR2 ANQGSEA.

The chain links TRBV11-2 to TRBJ2-3; TRBD1 is a possible D gene (5 bases). Trimming took 1 base from V and 3 from J, leaving 17 bases between them. Germline-derived CDR1 and CDR2 are SGHAT and FQNNGV. The CDR3 extends over 17 amino acids. DNA for the CDR3: TGTGCCAGCAGCTTAGGCCCCAGGGTGTGGAAGACAGATACGCAGTATTTT. Translated: CASSLGPRVWKTDTQYF.

This clone showed up just a few times. The chain combines TRBV4-3 with TRBJ1-3; 11 bases are a match to TRBD1. Germline V gene sequence: CDR1 LGHNA, CDR2 YSLEER. The CDR3 is 18 residues long. The V segment lost 2 bases and the J segment 0 bases; nucleotides outside the gene matches: 6. The CDR3 reads CASSQSRGTGGSGNTIYF. The DNA of the CDR3 is TGCGCCAGCAGCCAAAGTCGGGGGACAGGGGGCTCTGGAAACACCATATATTTT.

The rearrangement links TRBV7-3 to TRBJ1-1; D call uncertain. From germline, CDR1 is SGHTA and CDR2 FQGTGA. The CDR3 consists of 13 residues. V lost 2 bases and J 5 bases, leaving 9 bases between the germline ends. The CDR3 loop is CASSLLAGTEAFF. CDR3 bases: TGTGCCAGCAGCTTATTGGCCGGGACTGAAGCTTTCTTT.

This rearrangement joins TRBV21-1 to TRBJ2-7; the table's D call of TRBD1 was not tested on the DNA. TRBV21-1 is marked as a pseudogene. This CDR3 spans 12 amino acids. CDR3 DNA sequence: TGTGCCAGCCCCCCCAAATTCTACGAGCAGTACTTC. Translating gives CASPPKFYEQYF.

The V gene is TRBV11-2, the J gene TRBJ2-5, with TRBD2 matching over 11 bases. The CDR3 sequence is 15 residues long. V gave up 5 bases and J gave up 4 bases; unmatched junction bases: 6. Germline V gene sequence: CDR1 SGHAT, CDR2 FQNNGV. The CDR3 here is CASSLIAGGGETQYF. The DNA of the CDR3 is TGTGCCAGCAGCCTCATAGCGGGGGGGGGAGAGACCCAGTACTTC.

CDR3 nucleotides: TGTGCCAGCAGTGACTCAGAGGACACTGAAGCTTTCTTT. Amino acids: CASSDSEDTEAFF. This chain links TRBV6-4 with TRBJ1-1; D gene uncertain. The ends were cut back, 0 bases at V and 3 bases at J, with 5 bases in the middle. Per the germline V gene, CDR1 is MRHNA and CDR2 is SNTAGT. The CDR3 sequence is 13 residues long.

The V call is TRBV11-3, the J call TRBJ2-5; TRBD2 is a possible D gene (5 bases). The CDR3 length is 12 residues. V gave up 5 bases and J gave up 5 bases, with 9 bases separating them. Germline CDR1 and CDR2: SGHNT and YENEEA. The CDR3 reads CASSGTGETQYF. DNA for the CDR3: TGTGCCAGCAGCGGAACGGGGGAGACCCAGTACTTC. Looking up the rest from reference TRBV11-3 and TRBJ2-5 gives the full variable domain: EAGVVQSPRYKIIEKKQPVAFWCNPISGHNTLYWYLQNLGQGPELLIRYENEEAVDDSQLPKDRFSAERLKGVDSTLKIQPAELGDSAVYLCASSGTGETQYFGPGTRLLVL.

The CDR3 loop is CASSRTGVGYYEQYF. For the CDR3, the DNA is TGTGCCAGCAGCAGGACAGGGGTTGGGTACTACGAGCAGTACTTC. The rearrangement joins TRBV7-9 to TRBJ2-7, with 9 bases matching TRBD1. Germline CDR1 reads SEHNR; CDR2 reads FQNEAQ (reference sequence). The CDR3 loop spans 15 amino acids. V shed 5 bases and J 3 bases; nucleotides not matched to a gene: 8.

This rearrangement joins TRBV28 to TRBJ2-1; D is perhaps TRBD1 (5 bases). The CDR3 loop spans 16 amino acids. Germline CDR1 is MDHEN and CDR2 is SYDVKM. V shed 7 bases and J shed 5 bases, with 21 bases lying between them. The CDR3 loop is CASNHRGAGQNNEQFF. The DNA of the CDR3 is TGTGCCAGCAACCACCGCGGAGCAGGGCAAAACAATGAGCAGTTCTTC.

The V and J genes are TRBV28 and TRBJ1-1; tentative D call: TRBD1 (5 bases). The germline gives CDR1 MDHEN, CDR2 SYDVKM. Between the trimmed V and J ends, which lost 5 bases and 0 bases, there was a span of 13 bases. The CDR3 is 15 residues long. The CDR3 protein is CASSIPGLMNTEAFF. The CDR3 DNA is TGTGCCAGCAGTATACCGGGACTGATGAACACTGAAGCTTTCTTT.

J is TRBJ2-1 and V is TRBV27, with 10 bases aligning to TRBD1. After removal of 0 bases from V and 9 bases from J, the junction contained 11 bases not matched to a gene. Per the germline V gene, CDR1 is MNHEY and CDR2 is SMNVEV (reference sequence). The CDR3 contains 17 residues. The CDR3 bases are TGTGCCAGCAGTTTATCGTACCGACAGGGGGCGGCCGCTGAGCAGTTCTTC. The encoded protein is CASSLSYRQGAAAEQFF.

The chain is built from TRBV28 and TRBJ1-4, with 7 bases matching TRBD1. Germline CDR1 reads MDHEN; CDR2 reads SYDVKM. CDR3 length: 13 amino acids. Unmatched junction bases numbered 9, after V lost 4 bases and J lost 13 bases. The CDR3 sequence: CASSSTSDRRLFF. CDR3 nucleotide sequence: TGTGCCAGCAGTTCAACCTCGGACAGGAGACTGTTTTTT.

CDR3 DNA sequence: TGTGCCAGCAGCTTAGCTGAAAGGGGAATGGATGGCTACACCTTC. As protein: CASSLAERGMDGYTF. The chain is built from TRBV7-8 and TRBJ1-2, with D possibly matching TRBD1 (5 bases). The CDR3 loop spans 15 amino acids. Deletions cut 0 bases from V and 6 bases from J, with 14 bases between. Germline V gene data show CDR1 as SGHVS and CDR2 as FQNEAQ.

V gene TRBV18 combines with J gene TRBJ1-1; a weak D match, TRBD1 (5 bases). CDR3 length: 16 amino acids. Looked up from germline, CDR1 is KGHSH and CDR2 is LQKENI. Trimming pared 5 bases from V and 0 bases from J, leaving 16 bases between. In DNA, the CDR3 is TGTGCCAGCTCATCCAACTGGGCAGGGATGAACACTGAAGCTTTCTTT. This translates into CASSSNWAGMNTEAFF.

J is TRBJ1-1 and V is TRBV7-9; D is uncertain. The V gene's germline CDR1 is SEHNR and CDR2 FQNEAQ (reference sequence). Trimming cost V 5 bases and J 3 bases, with 16 bases left between them. The CDR3 runs to 15 residues. This chain's CDR3 is CASSRLRGGDTEAFF. The CDR3 region has the DNA TGTGCCAGCAGCAGACTCAGAGGCGGAGACACTGAAGCTTTCTTT.

The V and J genes are TRBV28 and TRBJ1-1, with TRBD1 as a possible D gene (6 bases). Looked up from germline, CDR1 is MDHEN and CDR2 is SYDVKM. The CDR3 covers 13 residues. CDR3 sequence (DNA): TGTGCAGCCAGAGGGGGTAGGATCACTGAAGCTTTCTTT. It codes for CAARGGRITEAFF.